The 2 T cell receptor beta chains given below trace back to one sample, sequenced in a study of blood T cell repertoires in COVID-19. Clones were sequenced by immunoSEQ multiplex PCR, and TCRdb holds only the in-frame ones, with some missing. Here the sample spans roughly 260,000 clones, 82% being singletons. The material sequenced was peripheral blood. The receptors here all came from a woman in her late teens or twenties with acute or convalescent COVID-19.

The J gene is TRBJ1-2, the V gene TRBV28, with TRBD1 matching 7 bases. Germline CDR1 MDHEN, CDR2 SYDVKM. CDR3 size: 14 residues. J gave up 5 bases and V 6 bases, and 9 bases lay outside the gene matches. The CDR3 DNA reads as TGTGCCAGCAGCCTCCCACAGGGGACTTATGGCTACACCTTC. This sequence encodes CASSLPQGTYGYTF.

The chain joins TRBV7-6 to TRBJ2-5, with 13 bases fitting TRBD2. The CDR3 consists of 17 residues. Germline loops: CDR1 SGHVS, CDR2 FNYEAQ. V shed 1 base, J shed 4 bases, and the junction held 6 bases outside the gene matches. The CDR3 loop reads CASSLGGLAGASETQYF. The CDR3 nucleotides are TGTGCCAGCAGCTTAGGCGGACTAGCGGGAGCTTCAGAGACCCAGTACTTC.